This T cell receptor beta chain was captured by sequencing in a study of Graves' ophthalmopathy and Graves' hyperthyroidism. The sequenced template was RNA, covering the TCR beta CDR3 region. First-round RT-PCR relied on HTBI primers, and a second-round multiplex PCR came next. TCRdb used MiXCR to reprocess the multiplex PCR reads, holding one entry per CDR3 protein. The sample yields 350,000 to 400,000 distinct CDR3 sequences, around 18% seen once. In this sample, this clonotype turned up many times. This receptor was obtained from a woman under 30 with Graves' ophthalmopathy. Sequencing was carried out using peripheral blood.

CDR3 residues: CASSPREGASLLFHEQYF. The CDR3 DNA sequence: TGTGCCAGCAGCCCCAGAGAGGGGGCGTCACTCTTGTTTCACGAGCAGTACTTC. The chain combines TRBV7-8 with TRBJ2-7, with 7 bases fitting TRBD1. In germline, CDR1 is SGHVS, CDR2 FQNEAQ. The CDR3 is 18 residues long. J was trimmed by 5 bases and V by 5 bases; bases with no gene match: 21. The whole variable domain, remainder taken from reference TRBV7-8 and TRBJ2-7, is GAGVSQSPRYKVAKRGQDVALRCDPISGHVSLFWYQQALGQGPEFLTYFQNEAQLDKSGLPSDRFFAERPEGSVSTLKIQRTQQEDSAVYLCASSPREGASLLFHEQYFGPGTRLTVT.